The next 22 T cell receptor beta chains were all read from a single sample in a study of neurological immune-mediated disorders. In TCRdb, the 5' RACE reads were re-called with MiXCR into one record per CDR3 protein. This repertoire shows 50,000 to 60,000 distinct CDR3 sequences, approximately 3.6% found once; its top ten account for around 2%. The sequenced material came from CD4+ T cells from blood. These receptors all stem from a woman in her forties with multiple sclerosis.

This clonotype was recorded many times. The V and J genes are TRBV7-3 and TRBJ2-6; D not resolved. Germline assignment: CDR1 SGHTA and CDR2 FQGTGA. The CDR3 length is 14 residues. Deletions cut 8 bases from V and 4 bases from J, with 12 bases between. The CDR3 sequence: CASQRRAGANVLTF. The CDR3 nucleotides are TGTGCCAGCCAAAGAAGGGCCGGGGCCAACGTCCTGACTTTC.

In its sample, this clonotype was seen many times. The rearrangement joins TRBV20-1 to TRBJ2-3, with a possible D match to TRBD2 (6 bases). Germline values: CDR1 DFQATT, CDR2 SNEGSKA (reference sequence). The V end lost 3 bases, the J end lost 0 bases, and 13 bases lay between the germline ends. The CDR3 has 15 residues. CDR3 bases: TGCAGTGCTAGTGGGACTGTGACTAGCACAGATACGCAGTATTTT. This translates into CSASGTVTSTDTQYF.

There are many counts of this clonotype. The chain is built from TRBV14 and TRBJ1-1; no firm D call. V lost 2 bases and J lost 11, with 27 bases in between. The CDR3 length is 17 residues. Germline lookup yields CDR1 SGHDN and CDR2 FVKESK. The CDR3 coding sequence is TGTGCCAGCAGCCAAAGTCGCAGCTCCTTGGGGTGGTTCGGGGCTTTCTTT. Encoded protein: CASSQSRSSLGWFGAFF.

This clonotype was detected many times. The rearrangement links TRBV5-1 to TRBJ1-2, with TRBD1 identical over 12 bases. J gave up 8 bases and V 4 bases, and 9 bases lay outside the gene matches. Germline V lookup: CDR1 SGHRS, CDR2 YFSETQ. The CDR3 extends over 15 amino acids. The CDR3: CASSPPGQGAAGYTF. CDR3 in DNA: TGCGCCAGCAGCCCACCGGGACAGGGGGCTGCGGGCTACACCTTC. Using reference TRBV5-1 and TRBJ1-2 for the parts outside the CDR3, the full variable domain is KAGVTQTPRYLIKTRGQQVTLSCSPISGHRSVSWYQQTPGQGLQFLFEYFSETQRNKGNFPGRFSGRQFSNSRSEMNVSTLELGDSALYLCASSPPGQGAAGYTFGSGTRLTVV.

This clonotype was counted ten times or more. The CDR3 sequence is CASSEARLEQYF. The CDR3 DNA is TGTGCCAGCAGTGAAGCGCGGCTCGAGCAGTACTTC. The rearrangement joins TRBV2 to TRBJ2-7; D remains ambiguous. The germline gives CDR1 SNHLY, CDR2 FYNNEI. V dropped 0 bases and J dropped 6 bases, with 6 bases sitting between them. The CDR3 consists of 12 residues.

This clonotype was detected many times. J is TRBJ2-1 and V is TRBV5-1, with a possible D match to TRBD1 (5 bases). V lost 3 bases, J lost 5 bases, and 27 bases lay in between. CDR3 length: 19 residues. Germline lookup yields CDR1 SGHRS and CDR2 YFSETQ. Written as DNA, the CDR3 is TGCGCCAGCAGCTCGGCTTATAGGATAACAGGACGGTACCACAATGAGCAGTTCTTC. Translation gives CASSSAYRITGRYHNEQFF.

The sample holds many counts of this clonotype. The chain carries TRBV12-3 or TRBV12-4 and TRBJ2-7, with D possibly being TRBD1 (6 bases). The CDR3 consists of 13 residues. Trimming removed 5 bases at V and 2 bases at J, with 10 bases between. The CDR3 DNA sequence: TGTGCCAGCAGTCGGGACATCGCCTACGAGCAGTACTTC. Translation gives CASSRDIAYEQYF.

This clonotype was observed many times. At one end, the junction sequence differs from germline, possibly due to a read error. V and J are TRBV20-1 and TRBJ1-1; D uncertain. The CDR3 length is 13 residues. From germline, CDR1 is DFQATT and CDR2 SNEGSKA (reference sequence). The CDR3 DNA reads as TGCAGTGCTAGAGGACCGACGAACACTGAAGCCTTCTTT. Residues: CSARGPTNTEAFF.

Many counts were recorded for this clonotype. This chain uses TRBV18 with TRBJ2-7, with a tentative D call TRBD2 (5 bases). The CDR3 sequence is 14 residues long. The germline gives CDR1 KGHSH, CDR2 LQKENI. V lost 5 bases and J 3 bases, leaving 14 bases between the germline ends. The CDR3 DNA sequence: TGTGCCAGCTCATCTAGACGGGGAAACTACGAGCAGTACTTC. This codes for CASSSRRGNYEQYF.

This clonotype was counted ten times or more. The chain combines TRBV5-1 with TRBJ1-1; D unclear. The CDR3 has 14 residues. Trimming took 0 bases from V and 4 from J, leaving 10 bases between them. Germline-derived CDR1 and CDR2 are SGHRS and YFSETQ. CDR3 residues: CASSLAVGPTEAFF. CDR3 sequence (DNA): TGCGCCAGCAGCTTGGCCGTAGGGCCCACTGAAGCTTTCTTT.

This clonotype was seen ten or more times. V usage is TRBV27 and J usage is TRBJ2-3; 8 bases map to TRBD2. CDR3 length: 15 amino acids. The germline V gene has CDR1 MNHEY and CDR2 SMNVEV (reference sequence). With 3 bases clipped from V and 3 bases from J, the junction kept 5 bases outside the gene matches. The CDR3 loop is CASSFQLAGTDTQYF. The CDR3 nucleotides read TGTGCCAGCAGTTTCCAGCTAGCGGGTACAGATACGCAGTATTTT.

This clonotype was counted ten times or more. The CDR3 is CASSRFPAENTEAFF. For the CDR3, the DNA is TGCGCCAGCAGCCGTTTTCCGGCGGAGAACACTGAAGCTTTCTTT. V is TRBV4-1 and J is TRBJ1-1; no reliable D call. CDR3 length: 15 residues. The germline V gene encodes CDR1 MGHRA and CDR2 YSYEKL. V was pared by 4 bases and J by 1 base, with 13 bases between.

This clonotype was recorded at least ten times. The rearrangement joins TRBV5-1 to TRBJ2-4; 7 bases are a match to TRBD2. The CDR3 covers 15 residues. CDR1 is SGHRS, CDR2 YFSETQ, per germline. Trimming cost V 0 bases and J 6 bases; bases outside gene matches: 6. CDR3 sequence (DNA): TGCGCCAGCAGCTTGGCCACTAGCGAGCGAAACATTCAGTACTTC. Translating it yields CASSLATSERNIQYF.

This clonotype was seen many times. The gene calls are TRBV27 and TRBJ2-5; D not resolved. The CDR3 totals 16 residues. The V and J ends lost 3 bases and 4 bases respectively, with 18 bases between them. Germline V lookup: CDR1 MNHEY, CDR2 SMNVEV (reference sequence). The CDR3 protein is CASSFNRQTWGETQYF. Written as DNA, the CDR3 is TGTGCCAGCAGTTTCAATCGACAAACTTGGGGAGAGACCCAGTACTTC.

This clonotype was recorded at least ten times. J is TRBJ2-4 and V is TRBV12-3 or TRBV12-4; TRBD2 aligns across 9 bases. V was clipped by 4 bases and J by 1 base; unmatched bases: 5. The CDR3 has 16 amino acids. The CDR3 bases are TGTGCCAGCAGTTACCGCGGGGGGGGGGCCAAAAACATTCAGTACTTC. The encoded protein is CASSYRGGGAKNIQYF.

There are many counts of this clonotype. The chain employs TRBV30 and TRBJ2-7; D is unclear. This CDR3 has 13 amino acids. CDR1 and CDR2 (germline): GTSNPN, SVGIG (reference sequence). The V end lost 3 bases, the J end lost 1 base, and 10 bases lay between the germline ends. The CDR3 loop is CAWRRDISYEQYF. DNA for the CDR3: TGTGCCTGGAGACGAGACATTTCCTACGAGCAGTACTTC.

This clonotype showed up many times. A single base separates this from a much larger clone, so it may be a read error. V usage is TRBV7-8 and J usage is TRBJ2-1; 10 bases are shared with TRBD2. The CDR3 length is 18 residues. The germline CDR1 and CDR2 sequences are SGHVS and FQNEAQ. In nucleotides, the CDR3 is TGTGTCAGCAGCCCACTGGGGGGGTGGACTAGCGGTTTCAATGAGCAGTTCTTC. Protein: CVSSPLGGWTSGFNEQFF.

In this sample, this clonotype turned up many times. V and J are TRBV5-1 and TRBJ2-5; the match to TRBD2 covers 7 bases. This CDR3 contains 14 residues. In germline, CDR1 is SGHRS, CDR2 YFSETQ. J lost 5 bases, V lost 4 bases, and 8 bases had no gene match. CDR3 DNA sequence: TGCGCCAGCAGCAGGACTAGTTTTATGGAGACCCAGTACTTC. Protein product: CASSRTSFMETQYF.

The sample holds many counts of this clonotype. This chain connects TRBV29-1 to TRBJ2-2; D not resolved. CDR1 and CDR2 (germline): SQVTM, ANQGSEA. Trimming stripped 6 bases from V and 0 bases from J, with 11 bases between. The CDR3 loop spans 14 amino acids. This chain's CDR3 is CSVHLTANTGELFF. The CDR3 DNA follows: TGCAGCGTACACCTAACCGCGAACACCGGGGAGCTGTTTTTT.

This clonotype was seen many times. The chain recombines TRBV5-1 with TRBJ2-1, with D maybe TRBD1 (6 bases). The CDR3 is 14 residues long. The germline V and J ends were trimmed by 4 bases and 6 bases, with 14 bases remaining between them. CDR1 and CDR2 (germline): SGHRS, YFSETQ. The CDR3 bases are TGCGCCAGCAGCCCACAGGGATCGGCCAATGAGCAGTTCTTC. Translation gives CASSPQGSANEQFF.

There are many counts of this clonotype. This chain joins TRBV5-1 and TRBJ1-4; the match to TRBD1 covers 7 bases. V lost 4 bases to trimming and J lost 2 bases; unmatched junction nucleotides: 8. The CDR3 covers 16 residues. CDR1 and CDR2 (germline): SGHRS, YFSETQ. CDR3 protein: CASSPGGVATNEKLFF. The CDR3 nucleotides read TGCGCCAGCAGCCCAGGGGGAGTAGCGACTAATGAAAAACTGTTTTTT.

Many counts were recorded for this clonotype. The gene calls are TRBV15 and TRBJ2-7; no clear D gene. Deletions cut 0 bases from V and 1 base from J, with 7 bases between. This CDR3 is built from 14 residues. In germline, CDR1 is LNHNV, CDR2 YYDKDF (reference sequence). The CDR3 nucleotides are TGTGCCACCAGCAGAGATAAGGTATCCTACGAGCAGTACTTC. Its protein product is CATSRDKVSYEQYF.